The table lists the clone carrying this T cell receptor (beta chain) with a count of one. The target antigen is unknown. This specimen belongs to a study of cytomegalovirus exposure and HLA in healthy donors. The PCR employed 60 Vbeta primers together with 13 Jbeta primers. The protocol was immunoSEQ multiplex PCR, while the TCRdb copy is restricted to in-frame clones and leaves out a portion. The table has around 130,000 clones, roughly 70% seen once. Study-level points and caveats: In a later analysis, an Asian-associated ancestry cluster reportedly showed fewer N-insertions than the approximately 700-donor mean.

J gave up 3 bases and V 4 bases, and 6 bases lay outside the gene matches. The germline V gene encodes CDR1 SGHRS and CDR2 YFSETQ. This CDR3 has 15 residues. This sequence originates from a middle-aged woman in good health and CMV-seropositive. Source material: PBMCs. V gene TRBV5-1 combines with J gene TRBJ1-1, with 10 bases fitting TRBD1. CDR3 protein: CASSTSGTGDTEAFF. The CDR3 coding sequence is TGCGCCAGCAGCACTTCCGGGACAGGGGACACTGAAGCTTTCTTT.